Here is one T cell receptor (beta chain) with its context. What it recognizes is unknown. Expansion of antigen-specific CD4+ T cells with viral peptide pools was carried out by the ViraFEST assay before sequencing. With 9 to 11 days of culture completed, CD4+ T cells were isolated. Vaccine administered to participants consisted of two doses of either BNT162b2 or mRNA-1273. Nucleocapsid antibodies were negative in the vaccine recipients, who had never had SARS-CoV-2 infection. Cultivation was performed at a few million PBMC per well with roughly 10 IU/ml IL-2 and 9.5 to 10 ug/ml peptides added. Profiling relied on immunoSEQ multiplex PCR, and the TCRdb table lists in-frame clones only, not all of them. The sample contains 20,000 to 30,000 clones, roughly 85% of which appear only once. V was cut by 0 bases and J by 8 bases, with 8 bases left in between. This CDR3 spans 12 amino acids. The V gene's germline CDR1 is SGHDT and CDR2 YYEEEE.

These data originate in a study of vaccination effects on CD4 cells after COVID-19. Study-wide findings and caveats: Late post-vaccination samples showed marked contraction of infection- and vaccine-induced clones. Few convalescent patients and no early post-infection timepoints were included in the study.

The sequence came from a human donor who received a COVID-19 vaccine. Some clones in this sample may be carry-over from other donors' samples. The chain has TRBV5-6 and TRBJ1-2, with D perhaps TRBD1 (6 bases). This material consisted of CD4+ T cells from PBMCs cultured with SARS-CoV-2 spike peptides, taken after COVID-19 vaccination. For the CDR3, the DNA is TGTGCCAGCAGCTTGGACAGGGCGGGCTACACCTTC. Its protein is CASSLDRAGYTF.